This TCR beta chain was sequenced during a study of blood T cell repertoires in COVID-19 (dated by TCRdb to the early 2020s). Turning to the overall study: The collaborator samples originated in the United States, Italy and Spain and spanned the acute and convalescent phases of COVID-19. The prospective study material was composed of cDNA or gDNA derived from T cells, B-cell-depleted T cells, or PBMCs. Subjects who had been exposed to COVID-19, were actively infected with it, or had recovered from it provided the deeply sampled blood TCRbeta repertoires that made up the dataset. The repertoires were made available in a free public database intended to serve as a resource for research on the immune response to SARS-CoV-2. Samples were obtained from the ongoing ImmuneRACE study (first 160 participants) and from 1,000 to 1,500 subjects provided by 6 global collaborators. Nearly every sample came with metadata listing a de-identified subject ID, COVID-19 status, age in years and sex. Where available, HLA class I and class II types were taken from metadata supplied by the sample provider and were not determined by assay-based typing. Study-level results and caveats: Clinical and demographic metadata were provided uncurated, with the amount varying by source and participant.

Trimmed from V: 7 bases; trimmed from J: 0 bases; junction bases lacking a gene match: 2. The CDR3 measures 14 amino acids from cysteine to phenylalanine. Of the read, only the CDR3 DNA is kept; its 42 bases are in frame from base 1. From the germline V gene, CDR1 is MNHEY and CDR2 is SVGAGI. The collaborating institutions used their own protocols to collect whole blood in K2EDTA tubes. For TCRbeta analysis, collaborator samples were shipped as frozen whole blood, as isolated PBMCs, or as DNA extracted from either sample type. TCRbeta CDR3 regions were amplified from genomic DNA by means of the immunoSEQ Assay, a bias-controlled multiplex PCR. The original pipeline was this. Nucleated cell counts per sample were estimated from amplification of reference gene primers within the assay. To quantify the absolute abundance of each unique TCRbeta CDR3 rearrangement, sequence reads were collapsed and filtered. For each sample, productive Simpson clonality was calculated as the square root of Simpson's diversity index over productive rearrangements. The table comes from immuneACCESS by way of TCRdb, which keeps in-frame sequences with V and J called. Part of the clones is missing from these tables; in studies checked, under half for an unresolved V gene and the rest for unknown reasons. The V and J calls and clone size were taken over from that table, and D and trimming were inferred from the DNA. The sample data list a few hundred thousand clones, and roughly 80% of these were observed just once. The ten top clones hold 4.1% of the sample.

Regarding this clone: No antigen is known for it. No base qualities exist here, and no much larger clone lies one base off it.

The sample comprised peripheral blood. This sequence uses TRBV6-5 and TRBJ2-2, with 7 bases aligning to TRBD1. The TCR comes from a woman aged 45-65 years with active or convalescent COVID-19. The DNA sequence is given as TGTGCCAGCAAGGGGGCCGCGAACACCGGGGAGCTGTTTTTT. This yields the protein CASKGAANTGELFF.